This TCR beta chain was obtained from a study of blood T cell repertoires in COVID-19. Study in general: Collection of acute and convalescent COVID-19 samples took place in the United States, Italy and Spain. Sample material is recorded as cDNA or gDNA derived from T cells, B-cell-depleted T cells, or PBMCs.

The length of the CDR3 is 15 residues. The V segment lost 2 bases and the J segment 6 bases; nucleotides outside the gene matches: 8. The germline CDR1 and CDR2 sequences are MNHEY and SVGEGT. How the authors handled the data: Nucleated cell number was recorded as an estimate derived from reference gene primer amplification. Data came from immunoSEQ multiplex PCR; TCRdb stores just in-frame clones and leaves some out. The DNA gave D and trimming, while V, J and clone size come from that table. Seen here are 85,000 to 90,000 clones, 86% observed once, and the top ten hold 1.2%. The clonotype originates from a man at least 80 years old with active or convalescent COVID-19. Sequenced sample: peripheral blood. This chain connects TRBV6-2 or TRBV6-3 to TRBJ1-1, with 8 bases fitting TRBD1. The CDR3 here is CASSYTRTGFSEAFF. In nucleotides, the CDR3 is TGTGCCAGCAGTTACACCCGGACAGGGTTCTCTGAAGCTTTCTTT.